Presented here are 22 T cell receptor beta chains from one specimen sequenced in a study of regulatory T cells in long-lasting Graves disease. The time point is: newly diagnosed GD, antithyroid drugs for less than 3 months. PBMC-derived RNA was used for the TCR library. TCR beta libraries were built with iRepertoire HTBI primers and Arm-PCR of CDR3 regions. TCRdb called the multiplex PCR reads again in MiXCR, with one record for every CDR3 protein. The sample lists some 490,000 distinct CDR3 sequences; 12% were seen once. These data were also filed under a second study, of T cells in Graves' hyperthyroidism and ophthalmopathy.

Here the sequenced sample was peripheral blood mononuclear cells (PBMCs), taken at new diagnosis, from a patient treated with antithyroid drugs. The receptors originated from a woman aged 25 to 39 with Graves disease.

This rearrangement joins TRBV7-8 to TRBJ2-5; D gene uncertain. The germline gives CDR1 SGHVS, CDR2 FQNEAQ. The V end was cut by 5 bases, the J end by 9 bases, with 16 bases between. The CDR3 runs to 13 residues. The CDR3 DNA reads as TGTGCCAGCAGCCCCGGCAGCACAACTTCCCAGTACTTC. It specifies CASSPGSTTSQYF. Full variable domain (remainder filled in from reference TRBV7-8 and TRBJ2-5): GAGVSQSPRYKVAKRGQDVALRCDPISGHVSLFWYQQALGQGPEFLTYFQNEAQLDKSGLPSDRFFAERPEGSVSTLKIQRTQQEDSAVYLCASSPGSTTSQYFGPGTRLLVL.

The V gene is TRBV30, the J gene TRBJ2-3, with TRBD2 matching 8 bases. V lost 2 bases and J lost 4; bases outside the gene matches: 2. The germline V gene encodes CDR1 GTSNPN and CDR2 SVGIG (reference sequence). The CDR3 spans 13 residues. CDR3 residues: CAWSSGGADTQYF. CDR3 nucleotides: TGTGCCTGGAGTTCCGGGGGGGCAGATACGCAGTATTTT.

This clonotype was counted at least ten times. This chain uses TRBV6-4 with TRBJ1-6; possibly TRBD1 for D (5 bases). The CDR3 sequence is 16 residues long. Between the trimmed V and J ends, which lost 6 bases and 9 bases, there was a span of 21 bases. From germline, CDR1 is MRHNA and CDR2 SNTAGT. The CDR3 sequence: CASSRKGRGESSPLHF. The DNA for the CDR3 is TGTGCCAGCAGCCGAAAGGGAAGAGGGGAGAGTTCACCCCTCCACTTT.

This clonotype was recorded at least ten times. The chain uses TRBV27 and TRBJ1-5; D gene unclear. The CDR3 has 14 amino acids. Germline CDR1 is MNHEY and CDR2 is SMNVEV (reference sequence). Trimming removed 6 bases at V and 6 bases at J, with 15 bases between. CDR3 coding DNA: TGTGCCAGCAGCCTCAAAGGGCGCGGTCAGCCCCAGCATTTT. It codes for CASSLKGRGQPQHF.

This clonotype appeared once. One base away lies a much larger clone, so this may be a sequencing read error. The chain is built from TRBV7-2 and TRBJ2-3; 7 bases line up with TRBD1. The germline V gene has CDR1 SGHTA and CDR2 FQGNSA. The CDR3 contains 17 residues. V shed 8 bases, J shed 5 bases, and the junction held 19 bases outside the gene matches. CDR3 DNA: TGTGCCAGCGGCTCTAGGGTCTCGGGACAGTCGCGAGATACGCAGTATTTT. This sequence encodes CASGSRVSGQSRDTQYF.

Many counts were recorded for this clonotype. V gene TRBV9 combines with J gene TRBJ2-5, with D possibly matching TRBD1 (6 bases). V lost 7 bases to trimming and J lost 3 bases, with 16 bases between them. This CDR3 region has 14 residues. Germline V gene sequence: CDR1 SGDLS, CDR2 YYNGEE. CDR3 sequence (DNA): TGTGCCAGCCGCGCCGGGTCAGGGGAAGAGACCCAGTACTTC. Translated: CASRAGSGEETQYF.

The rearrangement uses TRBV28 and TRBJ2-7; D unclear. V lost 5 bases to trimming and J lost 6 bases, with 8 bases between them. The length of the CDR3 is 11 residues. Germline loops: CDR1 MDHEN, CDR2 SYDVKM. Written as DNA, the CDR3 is TGTGCCAGCAGTCCCAACCTCGAGCAGTACTTC. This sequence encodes CASSPNLEQYF.

The CDR3 sequence is CASSIMWDEQFF. The CDR3 nucleotides are TGTGCCAGTAGTATCATGTGGGATGAGCAGTTCTTC. The chain recombines TRBV19 with TRBJ2-1; D is undetermined. V shed 3 bases and J shed 8 bases, with 8 bases lying between them. Looked up from germline, CDR1 is LNHDA and CDR2 is SQIVND (reference sequence). The length of the CDR3 is 12 residues. Complete variable domain (other parts from reference TRBV19 and TRBJ2-1): DGGITQSPKYLFRKEGQNVTLSCEQNLNHDAMYWYRQDPGQGLRLIYYSQIVNDFQKGDIAEGYSVSREKKESFPLTVTSAQKNPTAFYLCASSIMWDEQFFGPGTRLTVL.

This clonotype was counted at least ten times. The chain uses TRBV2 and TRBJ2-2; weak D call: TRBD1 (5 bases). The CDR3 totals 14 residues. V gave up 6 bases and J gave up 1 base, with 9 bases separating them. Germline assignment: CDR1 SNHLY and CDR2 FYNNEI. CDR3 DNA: TGTGCCAGCAGACCACAGGTGAACACCGGGGAGCTGTTTTTT. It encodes CASRPQVNTGELFF.

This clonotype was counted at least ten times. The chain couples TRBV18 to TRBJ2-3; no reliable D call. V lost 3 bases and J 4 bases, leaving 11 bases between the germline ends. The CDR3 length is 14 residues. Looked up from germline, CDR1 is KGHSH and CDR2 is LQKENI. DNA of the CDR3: TGTGCCAGCTCACCCTTGGATGGGGCAGATACGCAGTATTTT. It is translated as CASSPLDGADTQYF. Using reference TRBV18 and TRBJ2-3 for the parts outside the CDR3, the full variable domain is NAGVMQNPRHLVRRRGQEARLRCSPMKGHSHVYWYRQLPEEGLKFMVYLQKENIIDESGMPKERFSAEFPKEGPSILRIQQVVRGDSAAYFCASSPLDGADTQYFGPGTRLTVL.

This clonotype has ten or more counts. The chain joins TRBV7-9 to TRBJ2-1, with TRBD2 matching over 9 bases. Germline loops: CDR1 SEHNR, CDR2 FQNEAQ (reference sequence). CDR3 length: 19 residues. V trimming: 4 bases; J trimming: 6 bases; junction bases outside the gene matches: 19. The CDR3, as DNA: TGTGCCAGCAGCTGTTGGGCTAGCGGGAAGCCGAGACCAGTCAATGAGCAGTTCTTC. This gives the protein CASSCWASGKPRPVNEQFF.

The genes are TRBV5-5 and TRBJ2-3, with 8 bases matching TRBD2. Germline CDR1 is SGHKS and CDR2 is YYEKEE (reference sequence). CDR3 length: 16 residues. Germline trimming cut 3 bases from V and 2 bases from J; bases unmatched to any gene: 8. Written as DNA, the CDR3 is TGTGCCAGCAGCTCCCTACTAGCGGCAGACACAGATACGCAGTATTTT. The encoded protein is CASSSLLAADTDTQYF.

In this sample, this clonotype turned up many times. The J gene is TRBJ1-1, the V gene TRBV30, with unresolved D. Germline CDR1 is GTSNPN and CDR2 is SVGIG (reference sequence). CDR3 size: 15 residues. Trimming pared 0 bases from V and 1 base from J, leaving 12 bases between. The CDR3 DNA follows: TGTGCCTGGAGTGTAATGGCACAACCGAACACTGAAGCTTTCTTT. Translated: CAWSVMAQPNTEAFF.

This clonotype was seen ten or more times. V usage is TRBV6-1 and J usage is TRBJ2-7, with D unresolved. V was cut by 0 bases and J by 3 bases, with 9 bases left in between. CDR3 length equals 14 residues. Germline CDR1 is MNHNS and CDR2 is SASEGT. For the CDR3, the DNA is TGTGCCAGCAGTGAAGCCCAACCGTTCTACGAGCAGTACTTC. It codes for CASSEAQPFYEQYF.

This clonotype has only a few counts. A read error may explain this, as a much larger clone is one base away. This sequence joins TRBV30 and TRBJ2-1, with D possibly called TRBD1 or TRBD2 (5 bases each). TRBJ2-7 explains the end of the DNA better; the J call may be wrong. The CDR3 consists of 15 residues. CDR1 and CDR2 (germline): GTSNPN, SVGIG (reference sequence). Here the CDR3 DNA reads TGTGCCTGTTCTGTCAGGGAGAGTTCCTACAATGAGCAGTACTTC. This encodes CACSVRESSYNEQYF.

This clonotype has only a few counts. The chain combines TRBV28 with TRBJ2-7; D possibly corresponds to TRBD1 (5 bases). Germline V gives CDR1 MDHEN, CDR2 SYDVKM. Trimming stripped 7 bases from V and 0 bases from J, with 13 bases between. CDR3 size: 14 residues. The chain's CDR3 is CASISGSNSYEQYF. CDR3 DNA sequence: TGTGCCAGCATTTCAGGGTCCAACTCCTACGAGCAGTACTTC.

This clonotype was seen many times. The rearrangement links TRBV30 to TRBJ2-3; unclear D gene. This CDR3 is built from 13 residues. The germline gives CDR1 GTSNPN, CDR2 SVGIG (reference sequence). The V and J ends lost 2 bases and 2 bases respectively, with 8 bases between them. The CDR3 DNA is TGTGCCTGGAGTACCGTCTACACAGATACGCAGTATTTT. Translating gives CAWSTVYTDTQYF.

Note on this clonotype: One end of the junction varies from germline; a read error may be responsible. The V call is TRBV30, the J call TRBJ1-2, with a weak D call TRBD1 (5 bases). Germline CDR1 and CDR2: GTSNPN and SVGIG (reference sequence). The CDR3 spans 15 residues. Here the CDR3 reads CSWRYSGTANYGYTF. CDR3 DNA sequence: TGCTCCTGGCGTTATTCCGGGACGGCGAACTATGGCTACACCTTC.

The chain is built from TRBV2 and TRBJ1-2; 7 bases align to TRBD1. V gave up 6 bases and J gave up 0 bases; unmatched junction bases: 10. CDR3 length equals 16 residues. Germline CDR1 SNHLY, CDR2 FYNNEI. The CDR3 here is CASSLLQGPANYGYTF. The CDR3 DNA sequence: TGTGCCAGCAGCTTGTTACAGGGGCCCGCTAACTATGGCTACACCTTC.

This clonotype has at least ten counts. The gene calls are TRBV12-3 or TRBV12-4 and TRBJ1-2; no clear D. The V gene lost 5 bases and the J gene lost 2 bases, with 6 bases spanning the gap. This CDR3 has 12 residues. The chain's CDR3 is CASSGHNYGYTF. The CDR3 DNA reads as TGTGCCAGCAGTGGGCACAACTATGGCTACACCTTC.

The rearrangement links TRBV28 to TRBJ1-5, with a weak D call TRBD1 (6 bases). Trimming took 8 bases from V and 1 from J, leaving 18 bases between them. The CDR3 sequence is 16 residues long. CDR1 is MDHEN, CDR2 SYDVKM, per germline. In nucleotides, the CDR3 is TGTGCCAGCGGTAATACAGGGAAGGGCAGCAATCAGCCCCAGCATTTT. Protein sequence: CASGNTGKGSNQPQHF. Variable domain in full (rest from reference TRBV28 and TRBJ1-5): DVKVTQSSRYLVKRTGEKVFLECVQDMDHENMFWYRQDPGLGLRLIYFSYDVKMKEKGDIPEGYSVSREKKERFSLILESASTNQTSMYLCASGNTGKGSNQPQHFGDGTRLSIL.

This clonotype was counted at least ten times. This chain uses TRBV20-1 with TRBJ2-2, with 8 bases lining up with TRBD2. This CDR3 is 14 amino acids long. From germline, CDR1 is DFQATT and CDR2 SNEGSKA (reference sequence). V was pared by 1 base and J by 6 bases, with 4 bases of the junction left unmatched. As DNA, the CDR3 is TGCAGTGCTAGAGGACTAGCGAGAGCCGGGGAGCTGTTTTTT. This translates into CSARGLARAGELFF.